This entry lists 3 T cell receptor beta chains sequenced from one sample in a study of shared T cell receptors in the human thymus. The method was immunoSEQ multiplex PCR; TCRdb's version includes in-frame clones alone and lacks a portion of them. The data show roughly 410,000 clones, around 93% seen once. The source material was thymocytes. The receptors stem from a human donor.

The CDR3, as DNA: TGCAGCGTCCACGCCGGGGGACTAGCGGGAGGCCACTACGAGCAGTACTTC. It translates to CSVHAGGLAGGHYEQYF. The genes are TRBV29-1 and TRBJ2-7; TRBD2 aligns across 15 bases. The junction had 12 bases not matched to a gene; V was cut back by 6 bases and J by 3 bases. Germline V gene data show CDR1 as SQVTM and CDR2 as ANQGSEA. This CDR3 comprises 17 residues.

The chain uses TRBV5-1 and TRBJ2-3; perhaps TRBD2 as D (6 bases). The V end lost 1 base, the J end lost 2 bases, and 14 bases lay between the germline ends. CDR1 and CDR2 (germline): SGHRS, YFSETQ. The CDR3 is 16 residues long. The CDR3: CASSLWKGRDTDTQYF. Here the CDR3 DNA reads TGCGCCAGCAGCTTGTGGAAAGGGCGGGACACAGATACGCAGTATTTT.

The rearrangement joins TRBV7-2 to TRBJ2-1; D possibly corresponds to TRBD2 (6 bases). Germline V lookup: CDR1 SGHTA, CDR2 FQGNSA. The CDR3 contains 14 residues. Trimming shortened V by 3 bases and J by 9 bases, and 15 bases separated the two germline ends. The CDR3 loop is CASSFGGRWGEQFF. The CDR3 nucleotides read TGTGCCAGCAGCTTCGGGGGTCGGTGGGGTGAGCAGTTCTTC.